These T cell receptor beta chains were read from a single sample in a study of cytomegalovirus exposure and HLA in healthy donors. Here immunoSEQ multiplex PCR was the method, and the copy in TCRdb shows in-frame clones only, minus some. Of about 160,000 clones listed, 86% are singletons. Sequencing used PBMCs. All receptors derive from a woman in her 30s in good health and CMV-seronegative. CDR3s include the opening cysteine and the closing phenylalanine or tryptophan. D genes are given only for firm matches. Clone sizes are given selectively: once, few, many, or a class where the clone is expanded.

>TRBD1|.|TRBJ1-1|TRBV28
CASSSSGGAAEAFF
TGTGCCAGCAGTTCTTCAGGGGGCGCCGCTGAAGCTTTCTTT
>.|.|TRBJ1-2|TRBV19
CASRYPGRGYTF
TGTGCCAGTAGATATCCGGGAAGAGGCTACACCTTC
>.|.|TRBJ2-7|TRBV27
CASSFEQGVPGRGEQYF
TGTGCCAGCAGTTTTGAACAGGGCGTTCCCGGGCGGGGGGAGCAGTACTTC
>.|.|TRBJ1-2|TRBV19
CASNKGRTVHGYTF
TGTGCCAGTAACAAGGGACGAACCGTCCACGGCTACACCTTC
>TRBD1|once|TRBJ2-7|TRBV6-5
CASSYSTGGVSYEQYF
TGTGCCAGCAGTTACTCGACAGGGGGGGTGTCCTACGAGCAGTACTTC
>.|few|TRBJ1-2|TRBV6-4
CASSDSRGYTF
TGTGCCAGCAGTGACTCGAGAGGCTACACCTTC
>.|.|TRBJ1-6|TRBV6-4
CASSPDLYNSPLHF
TGTGCCAGCAGCCCCGACCTTTATAATTCACCCCTCCACTTT
>.|.|TRBJ1-2|TRBV5-6
CASSLGSRVRNYGYTF
TGTGCCAGCAGCTTGGGATCCAGGGTTCGTAACTATGGCTACACCTTC
>.|.|TRBJ2-7|TRBV5-1
CASSSIPYEQYF
TGCGCCAGCAGCTCTATTCCCTACGAGCAGTACTTC
>.|once|TRBJ1-1|TRBV9
CASSGGQRGINTEAFF
TGTGCCAGCAGCGGAGGACAGCGGGGGATTAACACTGAAGCTTTCTTT
>.|.|TRBJ1-5|TRBV21-1
CASSNQPQHF
TGTGCCAGCAGCAACCAGCCCCAGCATTTT
>.|.|TRBJ2-7|TRBV20-1
CSARREYEQYF
TGCAGTGCTCGGAGGGAGTACGAGCAGTACTTC
>.|.|TRBJ2-7|TRBV6-6
CASSKGVSTYEQYF
TGTGCCAGCAGCAAGGGGGTCAGTACCTACGAGCAGTACTTC
>TRBD2|.|TRBJ2-3|TRBV11-2
CASSPTSGTDTQYF
TGTGCCAGCAGCCCGACTAGCGGCACAGATACGCAGTATTTT
>.|.|TRBJ2-3|TRBV19
CASSIPGGPDTQYF
TGTGCCAGTAGTATACCCGGGGGCCCAGATACGCAGTATTTT
>.|.|TRBJ1-2|TRBV29-1
CSVPAGDLGYTF
TGCAGCGTTCCGGCCGGGGACTTGGGCTACACCTTC
>.|.|TRBJ1-6|TRBV5-1
CASSETTDSPLHF
TGCGCCAGCAGCGAAACGACAGATTCACCCCTCCACTTT
>.|.|TRBJ2-1|TRBV7-6
CASSLVLVGSYNEQFF
TGTGCCAGCAGCTTAGTTCTAGTAGGCTCCTACAATGAGCAGTTCTTC
>TRBD2|.|TRBJ2-1|TRBV9
CASSVGLAGGLSSYNEQFF
TGTGCCAGCAGCGTAGGCCTAGCGGGGGGGCTGAGCTCCTACAATGAGCAGTTCTTC
>TRBD1|.|TRBJ2-7|TRBV13
CASSLGFLGQGSEQYF
TGTGCCAGCAGCCTAGGTTTTTTGGGACAGGGGAGCGAGCAGTACTTC
>.|.|TRBJ2-1|TRBV9
CASSTGGANEQFF
TGTGCCAGCTCGACTGGCGGGGCCAATGAGCAGTTCTTC
>.|once|TRBJ2-3|TRBV6-1
CASSSMYHTQYF
TGTGCCAGCAGTTCAATGTACCATACGCAGTATTTT
>.|once|TRBJ1-2|TRBV5-1
CASSYLDSPNYGYTF
TGCGCCAGCAGCTACCTAGACAGTCCTAACTATGGCTACACCTTC
>.|.|TRBJ1-5|TRBV2
CASSDSGDQPQHF
TGTGCCAGCAGTGACTCAGGGGATCAGCCCCAGCATTTT
>.|.|TRBJ2-7|TRBV30
CAWSVGRGSYEQYF
TGTGCCTGGAGTGTTGGTAGGGGCTCCTACGAGCAGTACTTC
>.|.|TRBJ1-1|TRBV11-3
CASSLTENTEAFF
TGTGCCAGCAGCTTAACAGAAAACACTGAAGCTTTCTTT
>.|.|TRBJ1-1|TRBV4-3
CASSPDRGGVTEAFF
TGCGCCAGCAGCCCAGATCGGGGGGGGGTCACTGAAGCTTTCTTT
>.|.|TRBJ2-6|TRBV6-5
CASLDSSSGANVLTF
TGTGCCAGCCTGGACAGCTCATCTGGGGCCAACGTCCTGACTTTC
>.|.|TRBJ1-3|TRBV9
CASSEGVSGNTIYF
TGTGCCAGCAGCGAGGGAGTTTCTGGAAACACCATATATTTT
>.|.|TRBJ2-1|TRBV27
CASSLSNNEQFF
TGTGCCAGCAGTTTATCCAACAATGAGCAGTTCTTC
>TRBD1|.|TRBJ1-2|TRBV27
CASSIRTGDGYTF
TGTGCCAGCAGTATCAGGACAGGGGACGGCTACACCTTC
>TRBD1|.|TRBJ2-1|TRBV27
CASSGPGQGAHEQFF
TGTGCCAGCAGTGGACCGGGACAGGGGGCCCATGAGCAGTTCTTC